This record concerns one T cell receptor beta chain sequence. Its antigen remains unknown. This specimen comes from a study of shared clonotypes between healthy human individuals. Per germline, CDR1 LNHDA and CDR2 SQIVND (reference sequence). The V and J ends lost 10 bases and 1 base respectively, with 7 bases between them. The CDR3 runs 11 residues. Study observations and caveats: Non-shared clonotypes showed lower generation probabilities than clonotypes common to all four donors.

Splitting of each subset's genomic DNA was done evenly across several immunoSEQ plates. Clones were read by immunoSEQ multiplex PCR, and TCRdb kept only the in-frame ones, dropping some. This table holds about 710,000 clones, 73% found once. The chain links TRBV19 to TRBJ1-1, with D perhaps matching TRBD1 (5 bases). The receptor's source is a woman aged 30 to 39 in good health. The sequenced sample was memory CD4+ T cells sorted from blood. Described subset: CD45RA-negative fraction. The CDR3 here is CATRGNTEAFF. For the CDR3, the DNA is TGTGCCACTAGGGGGAACACTGAAGCTTTCTTT.